This TCR beta chain is drawn from a study of cytomegalovirus exposure and HLA in healthy donors. The wider study: Across under 450 genotyped donors, approximately 80% landed in the Caucasian-associated ancestry cluster.

Each donor's status was that of a healthy bone marrow donor. CDR1 PRHDT and CDR2 FYEKMQ come from the germline V gene (reference sequence). The CDR3 consists of 17 residues. Trimming shortened V by 4 bases and J by 2 bases, and 20 bases separated the two germline ends. PCR primers comprised 60 Vbeta and 13 Jbeta primers. The protocol was immunoSEQ multiplex PCR, while the TCRdb copy is restricted to in-frame clones and leaves out a portion. Its table lists 200,000 to 250,000 clones. Sequencing input: PBMCs. J is TRBJ2-5 and V is TRBV13; possible D gene TRBD2, 6 bases. The sequence was obtained from a girl aged 2-9 years in good health and CMV-seropositive. The chain's CDR3 is CASSSLGFAGIQETQYF. The CDR3 nucleotides read TGTGCCAGCAGCTCCCTGGGGTTTGCGGGGATTCAAGAGACCCAGTACTTC.